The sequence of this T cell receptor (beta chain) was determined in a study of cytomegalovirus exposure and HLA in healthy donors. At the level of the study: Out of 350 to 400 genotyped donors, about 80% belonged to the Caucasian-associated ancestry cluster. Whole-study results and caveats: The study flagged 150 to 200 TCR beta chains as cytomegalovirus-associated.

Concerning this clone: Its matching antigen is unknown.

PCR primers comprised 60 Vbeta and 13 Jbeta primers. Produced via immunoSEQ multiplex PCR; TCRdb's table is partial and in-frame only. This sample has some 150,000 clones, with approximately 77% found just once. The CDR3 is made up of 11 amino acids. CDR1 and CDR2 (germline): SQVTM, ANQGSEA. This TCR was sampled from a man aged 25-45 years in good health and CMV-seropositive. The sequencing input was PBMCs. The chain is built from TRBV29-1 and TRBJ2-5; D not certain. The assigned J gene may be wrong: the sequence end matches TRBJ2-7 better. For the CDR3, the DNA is TGCAGCGTCCATGACACCTACGAGCAGTACTTC. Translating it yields CSVHDTYEQYF.